This T cell receptor (beta chain) was identified during a study of blood T cell repertoires in COVID-19 (dated by TCRdb to 2019 to 2021). Concerning the study at large: Collaborator samples came from the United States, Italy and Spain and covered acute and convalescent phases of COVID-19. Subjects who had been exposed to COVID-19, were actively infected with it, or had recovered from it provided the deeply sampled blood TCRbeta repertoires that made up the dataset. Sample metadata almost always included a de-identified subject ID, COVID-19 status, age in years and sex. A freely available public database, intended as a resource for researchers studying the immune response to SARS-CoV-2, is where the repertoires were released. Samples came from the ongoing ImmuneRACE study (first 160 participants) plus 1,254 subjects from 6 global collaborators. The material from the prospective study consisted of cDNA or gDNA derived from T cells, B-cell-depleted T cells, or PBMCs. Where available, HLA class I and class II types were obtained from metadata supplied by the sample provider rather than from assay-based typing.

The CDR3 starts with the cysteine, ends with the phenylalanine, and has 18 residues. The retained sequence is limited to the CDR3, 54 bases, with the frame set at the first base. The germline V gene (reference sequence) sets CDR1 to LNHDA and CDR2 to SQIVND. Germline trimming: 2 bases from V, 0 bases from J; junction bases outside gene matches: 10. Enrolling through a virtual design, the prospective study's participants ranged in age from roughly 18 to 89 years and lived across 24 United States geographic areas. To assign participants to cohorts, the prospective study relied on clinical history that participants themselves reported in a screening survey and a study questionnaire. For ImmuneRACE Cohort 3, a participant was defined as recovered based on two consecutive negative NP/OP PCR tests, clearance by a healthcare professional, or resolution of symptoms. Each participant in the prospective study had whole blood, serum and a nasopharyngeal or oropharyngeal swab collected by mobile phlebotomists. Prospective study participants could optionally give additional blood draws and questionnaires over an approximately 2-month period. Blood samples from the prospective study were shipped frozen or at room temperature prior to DNA extraction.

Details on this clone: Its cognate antigen has yet to be identified. No much larger clonotype is one base removed from it; base qualities were not supplied.

The immunoSEQ Assay, a bias-controlled multiplex PCR, was used to amplify TCRbeta CDR3 regions from genomic DNA. Processing in the source paper ran as follows. Nucleated cell counts per sample were estimated from amplification of reference gene primers within the assay. To quantify the absolute abundance of each unique TCRbeta CDR3 rearrangement, sequence reads were collapsed and filtered. For each sample, productive Simpson clonality was calculated by taking the square root of Simpson's diversity index across productive rearrangements. Entries here come from immuneACCESS through TCRdb and include only in-frame sequences with V and J called. Some clones fail to appear in such tables; in the studies checked, an unresolved V gene covers under half of the shortfall, and the cause of the remainder is unknown. V, J and clone size were drawn from that table, and D and trimming were deduced from the DNA. The sample data list more than 250,000 clones, and 92% of these were observed just once. The top ten clones comprise about 18% of the sample.

Results and caveats for the whole study, not just this receptor: How much clinical and demographic metadata was included differed by source and by participant, and the metadata was provided uncurated.

The chain joins TRBV19 to TRBJ1-1, and 9 junction bases match TRBD1. The sequence was obtained from a woman in her thirties who had recovered from COVID-19. Material: PBMCs or T cells enriched from blood (not recorded which). The CDR3: CASSIPDRGVTVNTEAFF. The DNA is as follows: TGTGCCAGTAGTATACCCGACAGGGGGGTGACCGTGAACACTGAAGCTTTCTTT.